This note documents a single TCR beta chain sequence. As yet, its antigen is unknown. The sample comes from a study of cytomegalovirus exposure and HLA in healthy donors. Findings of the study overall: In a later analysis, a missense DCLRE1C variant was linked to TCR beta V- and J-gene trimming. Analyses of presence and absence presupposed an approximately uniform sequencing depth across donors. The analysis excluded some indistinguishable V segments, including TRBV6-2 and TRBV6-3. The number of N-insertions in an Asian-associated ancestry cluster was reportedly below the roughly 700-donor mean in a later analysis.

The PCR had 60 Vbeta and 13 Jbeta primers. Some clones are missing from TCRdb's copy, which holds only in-frame ones; the method was immunoSEQ multiplex PCR. Of 150,000 to 200,000 clones detected, around 75% appear once; the ten largest clones hold around 1.5%. CDR3 length equals 15 residues. CDR1 is SGHRS and CDR2 is YFSETQ in the germline V gene. Trimming shortened V by 5 bases and J by 6 bases, and 18 bases separated the two germline ends. The chain combines TRBV5-1 with TRBJ2-1; D might be TRBD2 (7 bases). Material: PBMCs. The sequence came from a woman aged 45-60 years in good health and CMV-seronegative. CDR3 DNA sequence: TGCGCCAGCAGTCCAGGGGACCGCGGGGGCAATGAGCAGTTCTTC. It specifies CASSPGDRGGNEQFF.